A selection of T cell receptor beta chains follows, all from one sample in a study of T cell responses to AZD1222 COVID-19 vaccine. Assay: immunoSEQ multiplex PCR; the TCRdb copy retains only in-frame clones and omits some. The profile shows about 86,000 clones, 90% of them singletons. The sample was peripheral blood, taken on day 0 of AZD1222 vaccination. The source is an adult in good health. The CDR3 runs from the conserved cysteine through the conserved F or W. The order of the fields is V gene, CDR3 length, J gene, D gene, clone size, CDR3 protein, CDR3 DNA. The D gene is left open where the match is weak. Not all rows give a size; the values are once, few, many and, for expanded clones, a class.

>TRBV5-5|16|TRBJ1-5|.|.
CASSLFGQPSNQPQHF
TGTGCCAGCAGCTTGTTCGGCCAACCAAGCAATCAGCCCCAGCATTTT
>TRBV4-1|14|TRBJ2-7|TRBD1|.
CASSRGQGAYEQYF
TGCGCCAGCAGCCGGGGACAGGGGGCCTACGAGCAGTACTTC
>TRBV7-6|17|TRBJ2-2|TRBD2|.
CASSLGAGGPGTGELFF
TGTGCCAGCAGCTTAGGAGCGGGGGGGCCGGGCACCGGGGAGCTGTTTTTT
>TRBV11-2|14|TRBJ1-3|.|.
CASSLEGGMDTIYF
TGTGCCAGCAGCTTAGAGGGGGGCATGGACACCATATATTTT
>TRBV18|13|TRBJ1-1|.|.
CASSQGTTLWAFF
TGTGCCAGCTCACAAGGCACAACTCTTTGGGCTTTCTTT
>TRBV7-8|15|TRBJ1-2|.|.
CASSLAEIANYGYTF
TGTGCCAGCAGCCTCGCGGAAATAGCTAACTATGGCTACACCTTC
>TRBV18|16|TRBJ1-3|.|.
CASSPRGWDSGNTIYF
TGTGCCAGCTCACCACGGGGATGGGACTCTGGAAACACCATATATTTT
>TRBV11-2|13|TRBJ1-2|.|.
CASSLSGRYGYTF
TGTGCCAGCAGCTTATCCGGGCGCTATGGCTACACCTTC
>TRBV3-1/TRBV3-2|15|TRBJ2-2|.|.
CASSQGRVNTGELFF
TGTGCCAGCAGCCAGGGGCGGGTGAACACCGGGGAGCTGTTTTTT
>TRBV19|13|TRBJ1-1|.|few
CASSLYRDTEAFF
TGTGCCAGTAGCTTGTACAGGGATACTGAAGCTTTCTTT
>TRBV2|15|TRBJ1-5|.|.
CASRGGAHTNQPQHF
TGTGCCAGCAGGGGGGGGGCACACACAAATCAGCCCCAGCATTTT
>TRBV10-3|14|TRBJ1-1|.|.
CAISEQYLLTEAFF
TGTGCCATCAGTGAACAGTATTTGTTGACTGAAGCTTTCTTT
>TRBV5-6|14|TRBJ2-2|.|.
CASSQYPNTGELFF
TGTGCCAGCAGCCAGTACCCGAACACCGGGGAGCTGTTTTTT
>TRBV7-9|14|TRBJ1-5|.|.
CASSLAGSNQPQHF
TGTGCCAGCAGCTTAGCAGGGAGTAATCAGCCCCAGCATTTT
>TRBV29-1|12|TRBJ1-5|.|.
CSVALVNQPQHF
TGCAGCGTTGCTTTGGTCAATCAGCCCCAGCATTTT
>TRBV4-1|12|TRBJ2-2|.|.
CASSQLVGELFF
TGCGCCAGCAGCCAGTTGGTCGGGGAGCTGTTTTTT
>TRBV27|14|TRBJ2-1|.|.
CASSPGPKFNEQFF
TGTGCCAGCAGTCCGGGTCCGAAATTCAATGAGCAGTTCTTC
>TRBV12-3/TRBV12-4|13|TRBJ1-5|.|.
CASSFMENQPQHF
TGTGCCAGCAGTTTTATGGAGAATCAGCCCCAGCATTTT
>TRBV9|16|TRBJ2-1|TRBD1|.
CASSLTGTGSYNEQFF
TGTGCCAGCAGCTTAACCGGGACAGGGTCCTACAATGAGCAGTTCTTC
>TRBV27|18|TRBJ2-3|TRBD2|.
CASSNRTSGSLRTDTQYF
TGTGCCAGCAGTAACAGGACTAGCGGGAGTCTGCGTACAGATACGCAGTATTTT
>TRBV5-4|14|TRBJ1-2|TRBD1|.
CASSLDGTAHGYTF
TGTGCCAGCAGCTTGGATGGGACAGCCCATGGCTACACCTTC
>TRBV5-1|15|TRBJ1-2|.|.
CASSLASLATYGYTF
TGCGCCAGCAGCTTGGCATCCCTCGCCACGTATGGCTACACCTTC
>TRBV7-9|14|TRBJ1-1|.|few
CASSLSQGNTEAFF
TGTGCCAGCAGCTTATCCCAAGGGAACACTGAAGCTTTCTTT
>TRBV10-2|13|TRBJ2-2|.|.
CASSDSRGGELFF
TGCGCCAGCAGTGACTCTCGAGGCGGGGAGCTGTTTTTT